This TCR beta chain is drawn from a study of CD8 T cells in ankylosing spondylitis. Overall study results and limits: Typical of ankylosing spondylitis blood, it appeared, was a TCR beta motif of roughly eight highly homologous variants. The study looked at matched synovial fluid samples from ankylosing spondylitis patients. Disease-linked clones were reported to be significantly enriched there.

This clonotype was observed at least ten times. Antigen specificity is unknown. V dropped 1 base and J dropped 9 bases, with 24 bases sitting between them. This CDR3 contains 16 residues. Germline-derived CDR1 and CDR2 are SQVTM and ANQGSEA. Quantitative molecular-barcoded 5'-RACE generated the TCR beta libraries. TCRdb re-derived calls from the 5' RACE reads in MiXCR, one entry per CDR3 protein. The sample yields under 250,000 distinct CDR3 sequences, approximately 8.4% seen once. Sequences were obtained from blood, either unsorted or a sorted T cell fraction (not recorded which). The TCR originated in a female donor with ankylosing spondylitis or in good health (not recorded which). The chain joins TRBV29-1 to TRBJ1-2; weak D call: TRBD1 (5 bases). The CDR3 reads CSVEVYGAHRDMRYTF. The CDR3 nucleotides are TGCAGCGTTGAAGTTTATGGGGCCCATCGGGATATGCGCTACACCTTC.